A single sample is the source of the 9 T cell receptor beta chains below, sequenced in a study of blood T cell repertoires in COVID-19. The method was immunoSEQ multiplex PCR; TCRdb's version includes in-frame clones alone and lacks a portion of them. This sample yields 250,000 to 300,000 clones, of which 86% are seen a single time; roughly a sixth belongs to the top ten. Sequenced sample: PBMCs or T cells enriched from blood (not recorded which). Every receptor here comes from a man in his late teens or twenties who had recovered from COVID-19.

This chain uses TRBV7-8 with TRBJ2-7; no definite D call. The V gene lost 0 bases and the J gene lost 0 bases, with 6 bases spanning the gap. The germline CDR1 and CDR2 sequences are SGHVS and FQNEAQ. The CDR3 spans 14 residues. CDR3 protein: CASSLAQFSYEQYF. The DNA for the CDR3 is TGTGCCAGCAGCTTAGCACAGTTCTCCTACGAGCAGTACTTC.

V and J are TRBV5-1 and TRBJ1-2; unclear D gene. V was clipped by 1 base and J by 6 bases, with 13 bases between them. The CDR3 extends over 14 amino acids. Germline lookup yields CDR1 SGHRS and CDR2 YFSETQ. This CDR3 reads CASSLSVPHDGYTF. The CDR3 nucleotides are TGCGCCAGCAGCTTGTCAGTGCCCCACGATGGCTACACCTTC.

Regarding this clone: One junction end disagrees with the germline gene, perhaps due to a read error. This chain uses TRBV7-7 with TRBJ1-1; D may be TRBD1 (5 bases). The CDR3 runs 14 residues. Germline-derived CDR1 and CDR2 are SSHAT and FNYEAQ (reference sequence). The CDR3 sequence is CASSPWGGDTEAFF. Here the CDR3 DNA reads TGTGCTAGCAGCCCGTGGGGGGGGGACACTGAAGCTTTCTTT. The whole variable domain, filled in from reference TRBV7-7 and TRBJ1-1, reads GAGVSQSPRYKVTKRGQDVTLRCDPISSHATLYWYQQALGQGPEFLTYFNYEAQPDKSGLPSDRFSAERPEGSISTLTIQRTEQRDSAMYRCASSPWGGDTEAFFGQGTRLTVV.

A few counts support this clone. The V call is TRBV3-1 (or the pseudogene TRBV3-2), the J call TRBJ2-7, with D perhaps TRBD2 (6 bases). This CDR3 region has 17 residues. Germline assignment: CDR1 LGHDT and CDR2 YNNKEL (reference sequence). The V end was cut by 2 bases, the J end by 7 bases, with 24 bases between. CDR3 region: CASSQHQTARGKGEQYF. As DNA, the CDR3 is TGTGCCAGCAGCCAACACCAGACCGCACGGGGGAAAGGGGAGCAGTACTTC.

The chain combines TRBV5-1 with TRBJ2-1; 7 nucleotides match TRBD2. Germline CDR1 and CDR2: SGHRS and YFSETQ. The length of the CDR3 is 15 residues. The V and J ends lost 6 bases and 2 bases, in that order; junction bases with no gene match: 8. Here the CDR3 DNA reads TGCGCCAGCAACATAGCGGGCAATACCTACAATGAGCAGTTCTTC. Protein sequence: CASNIAGNTYNEQFF.

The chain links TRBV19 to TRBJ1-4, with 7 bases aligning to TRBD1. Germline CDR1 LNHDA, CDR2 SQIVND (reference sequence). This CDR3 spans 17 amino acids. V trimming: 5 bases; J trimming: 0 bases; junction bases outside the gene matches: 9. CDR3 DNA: TGTGCCAGTAGTGCCCAAGGGGGCGCCTCAACTAATGAAAAACTGTTTTTT. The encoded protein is CASSAQGGASTNEKLFF. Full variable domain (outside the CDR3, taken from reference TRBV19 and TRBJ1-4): DGGITQSPKYLFRKEGQNVTLSCEQNLNHDAMYWYRQDPGQGLRLIYYSQIVNDFQKGDIAEGYSVSREKKESFPLTVTSAQKNPTAFYLCASSAQGGASTNEKLFFGSGTQLSVL.

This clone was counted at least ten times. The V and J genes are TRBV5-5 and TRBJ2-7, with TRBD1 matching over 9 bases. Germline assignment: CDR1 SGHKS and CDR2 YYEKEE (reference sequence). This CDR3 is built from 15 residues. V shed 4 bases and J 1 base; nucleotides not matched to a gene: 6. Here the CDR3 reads CASSLGTGFSYEQYF. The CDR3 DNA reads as TGTGCCAGCAGCCTTGGGACAGGGTTTTCCTACGAGCAGTACTTC. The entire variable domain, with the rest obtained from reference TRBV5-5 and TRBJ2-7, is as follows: DAGVTQSPTHLIKTRGQQVTLRCSPISGHKSVSWYQQVLGQGPQFIFQYYEKEERGRGNFPDRFSARQFPNYSSELNVNALLLGDSALYLCASSLGTGFSYEQYFGPGTRLTVT.

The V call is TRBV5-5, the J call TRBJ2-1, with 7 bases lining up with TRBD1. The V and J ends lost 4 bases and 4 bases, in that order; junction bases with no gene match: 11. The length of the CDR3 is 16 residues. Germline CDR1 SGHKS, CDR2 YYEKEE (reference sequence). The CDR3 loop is CASSPAGGSLYNEQFF. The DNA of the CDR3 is TGTGCCAGCAGCCCGGCAGGGGGAAGCCTATACAATGAGCAGTTCTTC.

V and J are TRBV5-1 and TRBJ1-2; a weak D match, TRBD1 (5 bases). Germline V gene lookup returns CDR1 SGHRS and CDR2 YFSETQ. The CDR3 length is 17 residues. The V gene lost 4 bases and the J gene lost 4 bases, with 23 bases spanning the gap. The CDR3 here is CASSGYAGGGVGYGYTF. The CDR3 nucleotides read TGCGCCAGCAGCGGCTACGCCGGCGGGGGAGTAGGCTATGGCTACACCTTC.